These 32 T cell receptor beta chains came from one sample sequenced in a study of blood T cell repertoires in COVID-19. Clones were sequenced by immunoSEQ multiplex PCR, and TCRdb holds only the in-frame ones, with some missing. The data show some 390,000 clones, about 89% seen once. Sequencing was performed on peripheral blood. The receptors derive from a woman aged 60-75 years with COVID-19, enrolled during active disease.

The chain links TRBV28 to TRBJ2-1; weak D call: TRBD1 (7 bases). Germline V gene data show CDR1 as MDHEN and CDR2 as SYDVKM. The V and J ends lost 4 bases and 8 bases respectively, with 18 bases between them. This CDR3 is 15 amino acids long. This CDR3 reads CASSYPPQGGDEQFF. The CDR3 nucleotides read TGTGCCAGCAGTTACCCCCCCCAGGGGGGCGATGAGCAGTTCTTC.

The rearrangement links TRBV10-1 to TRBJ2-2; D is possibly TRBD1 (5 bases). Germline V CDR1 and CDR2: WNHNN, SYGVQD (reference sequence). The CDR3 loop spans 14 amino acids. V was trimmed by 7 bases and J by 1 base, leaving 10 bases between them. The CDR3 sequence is CASKSDRNTGELFF. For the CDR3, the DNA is TGCGCCAGCAAGAGCGACAGGAACACCGGGGAGCTGTTTTTT.

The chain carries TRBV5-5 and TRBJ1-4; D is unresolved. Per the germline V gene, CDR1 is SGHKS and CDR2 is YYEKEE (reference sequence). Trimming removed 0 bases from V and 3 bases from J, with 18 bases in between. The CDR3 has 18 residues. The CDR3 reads CASSLVARGEGSNEKLFF. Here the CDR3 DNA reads TGTGCCAGCAGCTTGGTAGCCCGCGGGGAAGGTTCTAATGAAAAACTGTTTTTT.

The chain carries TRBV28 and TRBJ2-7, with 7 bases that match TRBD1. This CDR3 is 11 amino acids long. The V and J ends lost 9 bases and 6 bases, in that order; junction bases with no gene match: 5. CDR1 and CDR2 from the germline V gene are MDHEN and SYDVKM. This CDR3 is CASCQGVEQYF. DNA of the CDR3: TGTGCCAGTTGCCAGGGGGTCGAGCAGTACTTC. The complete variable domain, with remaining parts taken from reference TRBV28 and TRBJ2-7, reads DVKVTQSSRYLVKRTGEKVFLECVQDMDHENMFWYRQDPGLGLRLIYFSYDVKMKEKGDIPEGYSVSREKKERFSLILESASTNQTSMYLCASCQGVEQYFGPGTRLTVT.

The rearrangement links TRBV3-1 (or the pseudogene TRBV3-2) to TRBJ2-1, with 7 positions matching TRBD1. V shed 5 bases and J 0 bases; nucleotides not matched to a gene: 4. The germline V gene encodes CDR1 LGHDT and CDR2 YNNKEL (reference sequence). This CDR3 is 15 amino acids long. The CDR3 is CASSKGQTSYNEQFF. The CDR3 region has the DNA TGTGCCAGCAGCAAGGGACAGACCTCCTACAATGAGCAGTTCTTC.

In DNA form, the CDR3 reads TGTGCCAGTAGTATAGGGACACAGGTGGGGAGGCAGCCCCAGCATTTT. Its translation is CASSIGTQVGRQPQHF. The chain recombines TRBV19 with TRBJ1-5; weak D call: TRBD1 (5 bases). Looked up from germline, CDR1 is LNHDA and CDR2 is SQIVND (reference sequence). V was clipped by 1 base and J by 7 bases, with 17 bases between them. CDR3 length: 16 residues.

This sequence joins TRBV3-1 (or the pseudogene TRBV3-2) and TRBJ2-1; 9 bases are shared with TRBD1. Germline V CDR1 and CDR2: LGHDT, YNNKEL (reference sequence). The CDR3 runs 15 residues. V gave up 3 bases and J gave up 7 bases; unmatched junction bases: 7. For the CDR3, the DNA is TGTGCCAGCAGCCAGGATGCCGGGACAGGGAATGAGCAGTTCTTC. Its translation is CASSQDAGTGNEQFF.

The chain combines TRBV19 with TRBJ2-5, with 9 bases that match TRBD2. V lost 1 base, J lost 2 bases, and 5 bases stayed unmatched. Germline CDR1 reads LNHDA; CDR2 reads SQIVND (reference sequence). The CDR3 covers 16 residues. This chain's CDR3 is CASSIGGSGGQETQYF. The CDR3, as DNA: TGTGCCAGTAGTATAGGCGGTAGCGGGGGTCAAGAGACCCAGTACTTC.

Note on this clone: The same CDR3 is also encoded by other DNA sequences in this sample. The CDR3 protein is CASSVAGEGNTIYF. The CDR3 DNA reads TGTGCCAGCAGCGTAGCAGGCGAGGGAAACACCATATATTTT. J is TRBJ1-3 and V is TRBV9; D is unclear. V was clipped by 0 bases and J by 4 bases, with 8 bases between them. The V gene's germline CDR1 is SGDLS and CDR2 YYNGEE. This CDR3 is built from 14 residues. The whole variable domain, filled in from reference TRBV9 and TRBJ1-3, reads DSGVTQTPKHLITATGQRVTLRCSPRSGDLSVYWYQQSLDQGLQFLIQYYNGEERAKGNILERFSAQQFPDLHSELNLSSLELGDSALYFCASSVAGEGNTIYFGEGSWLTVV.

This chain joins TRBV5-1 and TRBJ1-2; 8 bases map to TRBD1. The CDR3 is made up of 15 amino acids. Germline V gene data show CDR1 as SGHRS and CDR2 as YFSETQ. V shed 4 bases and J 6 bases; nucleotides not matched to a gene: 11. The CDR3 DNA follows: TGCGCCAGCAGCCGCACCGGACAGGGTCATGATGGCTACACCTTC. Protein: CASSRTGQGHDGYTF.

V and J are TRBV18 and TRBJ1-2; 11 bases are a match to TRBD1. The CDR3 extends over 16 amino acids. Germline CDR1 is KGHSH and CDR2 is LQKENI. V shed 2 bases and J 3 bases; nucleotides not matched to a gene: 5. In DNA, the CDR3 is TGTGCCAGCTCACCAACCCCGGGACAGGGGGACTATGGCTACACCTTC. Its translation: CASSPTPGQGDYGYTF.

The DNA of the CDR3 is TGTGCCAGTATGGCTAGCGGTACAGATACGCAGTATTTT. It encodes CASMASGTDTQYF. This sequence joins TRBV19 and TRBJ2-3; 7 bases match TRBD2. CDR3 length: 13 residues. J gave up 3 bases and V 7 bases, and 4 bases lay outside the gene matches. Germline V lookup: CDR1 LNHDA, CDR2 SQIVND (reference sequence).

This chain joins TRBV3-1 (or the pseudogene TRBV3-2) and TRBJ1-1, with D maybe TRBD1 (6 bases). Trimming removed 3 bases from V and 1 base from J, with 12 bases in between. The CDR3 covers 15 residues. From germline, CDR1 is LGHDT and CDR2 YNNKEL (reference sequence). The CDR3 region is CASSHRGATNTEAFF. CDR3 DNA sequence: TGTGCCAGCAGCCATCGGGGGGCGACGAACACTGAAGCTTTCTTT.

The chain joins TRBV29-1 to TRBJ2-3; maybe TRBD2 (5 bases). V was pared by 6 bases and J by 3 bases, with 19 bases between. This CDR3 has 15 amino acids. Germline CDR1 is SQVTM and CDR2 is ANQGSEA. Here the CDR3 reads CSVLRTSPTTDTQYF. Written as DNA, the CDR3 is TGCAGCGTGCTCCGGACTTCTCCCACGACAGATACGCAGTATTTT.

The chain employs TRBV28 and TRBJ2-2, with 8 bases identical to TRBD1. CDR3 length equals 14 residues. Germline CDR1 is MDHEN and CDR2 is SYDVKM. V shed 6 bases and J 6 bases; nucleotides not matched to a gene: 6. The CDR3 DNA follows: TGTGCCAGCAGAACTCCGGACAGGGCCGGGGAGCTGTTTTTT. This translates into CASRTPDRAGELFF.

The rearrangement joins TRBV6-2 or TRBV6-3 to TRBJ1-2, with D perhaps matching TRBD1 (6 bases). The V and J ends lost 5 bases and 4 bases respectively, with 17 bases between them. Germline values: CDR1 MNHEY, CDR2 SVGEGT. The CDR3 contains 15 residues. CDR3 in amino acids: CASSTSRGAGYGYTF. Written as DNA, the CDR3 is TGTGCCAGCAGTACTTCCAGGGGCGCGGGCTATGGCTACACCTTC.

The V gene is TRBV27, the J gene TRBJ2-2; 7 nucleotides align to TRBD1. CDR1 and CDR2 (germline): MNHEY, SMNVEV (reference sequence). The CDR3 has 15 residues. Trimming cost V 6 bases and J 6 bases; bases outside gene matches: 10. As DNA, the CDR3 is TGTGCCAGCAGAAGACAGGGCGGAAGGTCCGGGGAGCTGTTTTTT. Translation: CASRRQGGRSGELFF.

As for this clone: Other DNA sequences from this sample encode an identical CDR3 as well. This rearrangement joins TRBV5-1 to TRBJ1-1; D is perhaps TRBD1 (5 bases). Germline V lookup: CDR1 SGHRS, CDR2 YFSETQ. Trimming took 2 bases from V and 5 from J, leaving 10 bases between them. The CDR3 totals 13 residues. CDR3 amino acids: CASSFTGNTEAFF. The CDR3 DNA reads TGCGCCAGCAGCTTTACAGGAAATACTGAAGCTTTCTTT.

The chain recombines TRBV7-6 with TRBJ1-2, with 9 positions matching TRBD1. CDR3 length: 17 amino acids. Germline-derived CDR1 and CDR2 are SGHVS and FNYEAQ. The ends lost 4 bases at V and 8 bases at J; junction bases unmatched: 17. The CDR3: CASSSLPGQGPHQGYTF. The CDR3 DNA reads TGTGCCAGCAGCTCGCTCCCGGGACAGGGTCCACACCAAGGCTACACCTTC.

In nucleotides, the CDR3 is TGCGCCAGCAGCCAGGGCGACAGTAATGAAAAACTGTTTTTT. It codes for CASSQGDSNEKLFF. The chain combines TRBV4-1 with TRBJ1-4, with a weak D call TRBD1 (5 bases). This CDR3 spans 14 amino acids. CDR1 is MGHRA and CDR2 is YSYEKL in the germline V gene. V was pared by 3 bases and J by 4 bases, with 9 bases between.

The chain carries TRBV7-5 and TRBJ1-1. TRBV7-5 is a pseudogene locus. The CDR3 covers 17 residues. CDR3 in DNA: TGTGTCAGAAGGTATCGTAAGGAGGGTAGTCTGAACACTGAAGCTTTCTTT. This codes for CVRRYRKEGSLNTEAFF.

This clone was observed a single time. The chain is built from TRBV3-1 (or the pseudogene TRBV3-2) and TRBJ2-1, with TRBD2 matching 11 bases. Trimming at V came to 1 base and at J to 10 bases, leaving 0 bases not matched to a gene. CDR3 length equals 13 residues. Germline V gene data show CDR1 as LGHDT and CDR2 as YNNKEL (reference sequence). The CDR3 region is CASSQGLAGEQFF. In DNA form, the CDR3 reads TGTGCCAGCAGCCAAGGACTAGCGGGGGAGCAGTTCTTC.

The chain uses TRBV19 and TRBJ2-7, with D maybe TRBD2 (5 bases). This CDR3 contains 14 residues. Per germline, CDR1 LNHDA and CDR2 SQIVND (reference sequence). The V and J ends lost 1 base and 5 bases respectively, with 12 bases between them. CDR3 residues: CASSIGRGMHEQYF. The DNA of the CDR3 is TGTGCCAGTAGTATAGGTCGGGGAATGCACGAGCAGTACTTC. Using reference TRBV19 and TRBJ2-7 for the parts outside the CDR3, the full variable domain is DGGITQSPKYLFRKEGQNVTLSCEQNLNHDAMYWYRQDPGQGLRLIYYSQIVNDFQKGDIAEGYSVSREKKESFPLTVTSAQKNPTAFYLCASSIGRGMHEQYFGPGTRLTVT.

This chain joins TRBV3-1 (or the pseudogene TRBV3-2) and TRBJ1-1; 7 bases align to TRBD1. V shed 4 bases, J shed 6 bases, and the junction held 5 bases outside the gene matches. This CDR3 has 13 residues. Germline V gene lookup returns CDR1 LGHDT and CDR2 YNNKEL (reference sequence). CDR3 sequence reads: CASSLRGGAEAFF. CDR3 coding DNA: TGTGCCAGCAGCCTTCGAGGGGGCGCTGAAGCTTTCTTT.

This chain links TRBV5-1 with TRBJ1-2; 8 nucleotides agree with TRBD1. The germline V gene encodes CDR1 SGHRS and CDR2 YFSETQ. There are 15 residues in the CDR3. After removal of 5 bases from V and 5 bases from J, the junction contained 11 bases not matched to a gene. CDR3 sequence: CASRPGQGMCYGYTF. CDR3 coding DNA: TGCGCCAGCAGACCTGGACAGGGCATGTGTTATGGCTACACCTTC.

The CDR3 nucleotides read TGTGCCAGCAGCCCTAACTTAGCCTCCGATACGCAGTATTTT. Amino acid sequence: CASSPNLASDTQYF. V usage is TRBV2 and J usage is TRBJ2-3; D gene unclear. Germline lookup yields CDR1 SNHLY and CDR2 FYNNEI. This CDR3 contains 14 residues. The ends were cut back, 6 bases at V and 6 bases at J, with 16 bases in the middle.

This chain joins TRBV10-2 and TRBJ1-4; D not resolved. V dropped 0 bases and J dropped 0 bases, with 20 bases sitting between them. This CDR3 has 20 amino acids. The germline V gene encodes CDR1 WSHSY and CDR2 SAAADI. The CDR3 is CASSESNVASPRATNEKLFF. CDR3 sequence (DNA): TGCGCCAGCAGTGAGTCGAATGTGGCCAGTCCTCGGGCAACTAATGAAAAACTGTTTTTT.

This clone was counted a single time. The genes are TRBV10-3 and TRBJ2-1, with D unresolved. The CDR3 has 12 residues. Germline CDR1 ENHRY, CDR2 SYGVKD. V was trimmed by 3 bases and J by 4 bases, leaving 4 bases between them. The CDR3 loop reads CAISDQYNEQFF. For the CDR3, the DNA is TGTGCCATCAGTGACCAATACAATGAGCAGTTCTTC.

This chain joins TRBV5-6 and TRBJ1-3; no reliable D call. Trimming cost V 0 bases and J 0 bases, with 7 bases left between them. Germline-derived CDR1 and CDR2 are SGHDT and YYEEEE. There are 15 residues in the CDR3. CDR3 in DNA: TGTGCCAGCAGCTTGGCCGCGAACTCTGGAAACACCATATATTTT. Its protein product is CASSLAANSGNTIYF.

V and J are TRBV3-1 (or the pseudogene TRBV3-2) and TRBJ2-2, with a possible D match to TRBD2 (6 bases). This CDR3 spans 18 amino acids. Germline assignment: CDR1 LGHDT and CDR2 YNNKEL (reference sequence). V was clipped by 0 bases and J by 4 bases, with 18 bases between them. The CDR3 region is CASSQDSPLAGLTGELFF. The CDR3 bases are TGTGCCAGCAGCCAAGATTCCCCACTTGCGGGGCTCACCGGGGAGCTGTTTTTT.

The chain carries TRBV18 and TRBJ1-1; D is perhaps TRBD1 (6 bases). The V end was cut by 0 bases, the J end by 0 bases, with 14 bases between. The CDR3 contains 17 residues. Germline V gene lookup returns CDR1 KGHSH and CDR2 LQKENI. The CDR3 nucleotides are TGTGCCAGCTCACCACCCAGGGATGGGGGCATGAACACTGAAGCTTTCTTT. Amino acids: CASSPPRDGGMNTEAFF. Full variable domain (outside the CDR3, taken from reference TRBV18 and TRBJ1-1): NAGVMQNPRHLVRRRGQEARLRCSPMKGHSHVYWYRQLPEEGLKFMVYLQKENIIDESGMPKERFSAEFPKEGPSILRIQQVVRGDSAAYFCASSPPRDGGMNTEAFFGQGTRLTVV.

The CDR3 loop reads CASSSIGTSGDSEQFF. CDR3 nucleotides: TGTGCCAGCAGCAGTATAGGGACTAGCGGGGATTCAGAGCAGTTCTTC. The genes are TRBV11-2 and TRBJ2-1, with 13 nucleotides matching TRBD2. The CDR3 spans 16 residues. The V gene end was trimmed by 5 bases and the J gene end by 10 bases; junction bases not matched to a gene: 11. Germline-derived CDR1 and CDR2 are SGHAT and FQNNGV.